The text below deals with one TCR beta chain. This entry belongs to a study of technical replicates of blood from a handful of donors. This CDR3 is built from 15 residues. The germline gives CDR1 SGHRS, CDR2 YFSETQ. V lost 2 bases and J 1 base, leaving 12 bases between the germline ends. Libraries were prepared by immunoSEQ multiplex PCR; TCRdb keeps only in-frame clonotypes and omits some of them. The table includes 75,000 to 90,000 clones, 85% to 95% detected once. The V and J genes are TRBV5-1 and TRBJ1-1, with a weak D call TRBD1 (6 bases). Material: T cells isolated from PBMCs. This TCR was recovered from a human donor in good health. In nucleotides, the CDR3 is TGCGCCAGCAGCTTCCGACAGGTGGGGAACACTGAAGCTTTCTTT. Amino acids: CASSFRQVGNTEAFF.